This T cell receptor beta chain was sequenced in a study of blood T cell repertoires in COVID-19. Across the study: The cDNA or gDNA used as material had been derived from T cells, B-cell-depleted T cells, or PBMCs.

In the original processing: Reference gene primer amplification yielded estimated nucleated cell counts. Profiled with immunoSEQ multiplex PCR; TCRdb holds only in-frame clones, not every one. V and J calls plus clone size are reproduced from that table; the DNA served to infer D and trimming. The sample records nearly 200,000 clones, around four fifths being singletons. Patients at the Seattle site were enrolled during active infection and followed longitudinally. Germline lookup yields CDR1 MDHEN and CDR2 SYDVKM. The V end was cut by 5 bases, the J end by 4 bases, with 12 bases between. This CDR3 is 14 amino acids long.

Source material: peripheral blood. This sequence joins TRBV28 and TRBJ1-3; D may be TRBD1 (5 bases). This clonotype was obtained from a man aged 55 to 70 with COVID-19, enrolled during active disease. CDR3 region: CASSIRRGGNTIYF. DNA for the CDR3: TGTGCCAGCAGTATACGGAGGGGCGGAAACACCATATATTTT.